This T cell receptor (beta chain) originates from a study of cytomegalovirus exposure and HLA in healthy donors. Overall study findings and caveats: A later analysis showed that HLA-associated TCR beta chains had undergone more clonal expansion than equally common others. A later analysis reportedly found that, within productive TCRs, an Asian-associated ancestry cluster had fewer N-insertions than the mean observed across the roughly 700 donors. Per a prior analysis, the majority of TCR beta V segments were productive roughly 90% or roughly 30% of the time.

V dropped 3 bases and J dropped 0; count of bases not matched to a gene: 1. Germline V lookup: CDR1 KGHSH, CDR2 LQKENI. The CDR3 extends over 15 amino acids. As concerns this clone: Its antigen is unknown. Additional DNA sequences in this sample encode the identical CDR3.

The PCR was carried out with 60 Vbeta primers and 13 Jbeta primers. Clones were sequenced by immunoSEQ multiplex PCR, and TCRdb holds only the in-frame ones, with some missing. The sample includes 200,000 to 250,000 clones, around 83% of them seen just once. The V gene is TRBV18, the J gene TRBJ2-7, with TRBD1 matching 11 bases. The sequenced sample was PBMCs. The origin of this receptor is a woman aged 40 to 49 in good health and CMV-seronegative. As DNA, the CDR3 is TGTGCCAGCTCACCTGGGACAGGGGGCTCCTACGAGCAGTACTTC. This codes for CASSPGTGGSYEQYF.